This entry lists 6 T cell receptor beta chains sequenced from one sample in a study of CD8 T cell repertoires and HIV-1 epitope variants. These receptors have no known antigen. Profiling relied on immunoSEQ multiplex PCR, and the TCRdb table lists in-frame clones only, not all of them. The sample yields 6,000 to 8,000 clones, 65% to 80% seen once. Specimen: cultured CD8+ T cells derived from PBMCs. Every receptor here comes from a male donor with HIV.

The chain uses TRBV30 and TRBJ2-7; D perhaps matches TRBD1 (5 bases). Per the germline V gene, CDR1 is GTSNPN and CDR2 is SVGIG (reference sequence). This CDR3 contains 12 residues. Trimming removed 4 bases at V and 2 bases at J, with 9 bases between. The CDR3 sequence is CAWNGQTYEQYF. The CDR3 nucleotides are TGTGCCTGGAATGGACAAACCTACGAGCAGTACTTC.

The chain employs TRBV4-3 and TRBJ1-5, with D perhaps TRBD1 (6 bases). V was trimmed by 5 bases and J by 4 bases, leaving 15 bases between them. The germline V gene has CDR1 LGHNA and CDR2 YSLEER. The CDR3 spans 15 residues. CDR3 residues: CASSKAQGLNQPQHF. Written as DNA, the CDR3 is TGCGCCAGCAGCAAGGCACAGGGATTAAATCAGCCCCAGCATTTT.

The V call is TRBV6-5, the J call TRBJ2-1; D remains unclear. The CDR3 length is 13 residues. V lost 2 bases and J 9 bases, leaving 11 bases between the germline ends. The V gene's germline CDR1 is MNHEY and CDR2 SVGAGI. As DNA, the CDR3 is TGTGCCAGCAGTTACGGGATCACCGGTGAGCAGTTCTTC. This translates into CASSYGITGEQFF.

The count of this clone is one. This rearrangement joins TRBV4-3 to TRBJ1-2; tentatively, D is TRBD1 (5 bases). Germline values: CDR1 LGHNA, CDR2 YSLEER. The V and J ends lost 0 bases and 4 bases respectively, with 6 bases between them. The CDR3 has 13 amino acids. The CDR3: CASSQDGTYGYTF. The CDR3 bases are TGCGCCAGCAGCCAAGATGGGACCTATGGCTACACCTTC.

The rearrangement joins TRBV7-2 to TRBJ2-7, with D possibly matching TRBD2 (6 bases). Looked up from germline, CDR1 is SGHTA and CDR2 is FQGNSA. The CDR3 is made up of 15 amino acids. Trimming cost V 2 bases and J 0 bases, with 11 bases left between them. The CDR3 spells CASSLTRDSSYEQYF. The DNA of the CDR3 is TGTGCCAGCAGCTTAACCCGGGACTCCTCCTACGAGCAGTACTTC.

This clone occurred once. The J gene is TRBJ2-7, the V gene TRBV28; 10 nucleotides agree with TRBD1. Germline V lookup: CDR1 MDHEN, CDR2 SYDVKM. The CDR3 spans 14 residues. The J segment lost 3 bases and the V segment lost 2 bases, leaving 1 base of the junction unmatched. The CDR3 sequence is CASSLGTGVYEQYF. Written as DNA, the CDR3 is TGTGCCAGCAGTTTAGGGACAGGGGTCTACGAGCAGTACTTC.